Listed below are T cell receptor beta chains from one sample, sequenced in a study of blood T cell repertoires in COVID-19. The repertoire was sequenced with immunoSEQ multiplex PCR; TCRdb's copy has only in-frame clones and lacks some. The sample has approximately 400,000 clones; 88% are singletons. Sequenced input: PBMCs or T cells enriched from blood (not recorded which). The receptors were gathered from a young woman who had recovered from COVID-19. The conserved cysteine and the conserved F or W are not part of the CDR3 here. Fields, in order: J gene, V gene, CDR3 protein.

>TRBJ2-5|TRBV6-5
ASSRGQETQY
>TRBJ1-1|TRBV5-1
ASSRDSRTGGDEAF
>TRBJ1-6|TRBV6-5
ASGTHRVRSPLH
>TRBJ1-3|TRBV29-1
SADTGNTIY
>TRBJ2-2|TRBV6-5
ASRPRQGEGGELF
>TRBJ1-3|TRBV11-2
ASSLAGFSGNTIY
>TRBJ2-1|TRBV14
ASSAYYEQF
>TRBJ1-4|TRBV4-1
ASSLGQGKEKLF
>TRBJ2-1|TRBV19
ASSIGGAGGLWSYNEQF
>TRBJ2-5|TRBV12-3/TRBV12-4
ASSLTGETQY
>TRBJ2-7|TRBV6-5
ASSPGQGIYEQY
>TRBJ1-6|TRBV21-1
ASSKGQTNNSPLH
>TRBJ2-1|TRBV24-1
ATSDNSGGRYNEQF
>TRBJ2-6|TRBV4-1
ASSPRQGASYGANVLT
>TRBJ1-4|TRBV9
ASSVAGGNNEKLF
>TRBJ2-3|TRBV28
ASREAGRRTDTQY
>TRBJ2-7|TRBV4-2
ASSQRQGREQY
>TRBJ1-1|TRBV3-1/TRBV3-2
ASSPPDRGTNTEAF
>TRBJ1-5|TRBV6-2/TRBV6-3
ASSYPRQGGNQPQH
>TRBJ1-5|TRBV7-2
ASSPVNNQPQH
>TRBJ1-5|TRBV10-3
AISASGTGGAGQPQH